This T cell receptor (beta chain) was captured by sequencing in a study of cytomegalovirus exposure and HLA in healthy donors. Study overall: A later analysis reported the 120 or so validation repertoires used the same platform as the approximately 650 first-cohort repertoires.

Measured with immunoSEQ multiplex PCR; TCRdb has only the in-frame clones, and not every one. Among about 56,000 clones listed, more than 90% were seen once. Study outcomes and limitations: Cytomegalovirus-associated TCR beta chains were listed, numbering 150 to 200. Specific recognition of CMV antigens was confirmed in vitro for a few chains (all CMV-associated).

For this clone: The antigen remains unidentified.

This TCR derives from a man in his late teens or twenties in good health and CMV-seronegative. The sample was PBMCs.

The CDR3 DNA reads TGTGCCAGCAGTTACTCGGGGCGAAGCACAGATACGCAGTATTTT. Translation: CASSYSGRSTDTQYF. This chain connects TRBV6-5 to TRBJ2-3; the D gene is possibly TRBD1 (5 bases). The germline V gene has CDR1 MNHEY and CDR2 SVGAGI. CDR3 length: 15 amino acids. V shed 0 bases and J shed 0 bases, with 7 bases lying between them.